This entry is about one T cell receptor beta chain. The antigen is not known. These data are taken from a study of post-analysis software for immune sequencing data. The germline gives CDR1 SGHVS, CDR2 FQNEAQ. The CDR3 is 14 amino acids. The V end lost 8 bases, the J end lost 7 bases, and 15 bases lay between the germline ends. Overall study findings and caveats: Relative to controls, patients had about 5 TRBV segments at higher frequency, with TRBV5-6, TRBV5-1 and TRBV20-1 among these.

TCR beta cDNA libraries had unique molecular identifiers. TCRdb re-analysed the PCR reads in MiXCR, keeping a single row per CDR3 protein. The sample holds some 700,000 distinct CDR3 sequences, 55% to 60% seen once. The sequence was obtained from a girl aged 2 to 10 with multiple sclerosis. This chain links TRBV7-8 with TRBJ1-6; D is perhaps TRBD1 (5 bases). The sequencing sample was made of blood. CDR3 sequence reads: CASSGGIRNSPLHF. The CDR3 coding sequence is TGTGCCAGCTCCGGGGGTATTAGAAATTCACCCCTCCACTTT.